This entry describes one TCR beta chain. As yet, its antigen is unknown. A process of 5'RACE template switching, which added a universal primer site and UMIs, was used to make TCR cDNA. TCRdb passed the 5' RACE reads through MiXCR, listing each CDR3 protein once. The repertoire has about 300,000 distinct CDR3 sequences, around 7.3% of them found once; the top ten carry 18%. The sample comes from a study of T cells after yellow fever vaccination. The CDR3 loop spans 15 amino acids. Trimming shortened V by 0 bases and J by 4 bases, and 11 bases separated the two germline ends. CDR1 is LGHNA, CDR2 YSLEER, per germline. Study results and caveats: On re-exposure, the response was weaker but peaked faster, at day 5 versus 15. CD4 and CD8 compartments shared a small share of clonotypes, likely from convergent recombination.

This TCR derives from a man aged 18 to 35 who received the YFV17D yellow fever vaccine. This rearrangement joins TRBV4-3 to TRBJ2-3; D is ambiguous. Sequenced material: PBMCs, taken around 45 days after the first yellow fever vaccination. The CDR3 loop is CASSQDDSRSDTQYF. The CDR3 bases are TGCGCCAGCAGCCAAGATGACTCCAGGTCAGATACGCAGTATTTT.